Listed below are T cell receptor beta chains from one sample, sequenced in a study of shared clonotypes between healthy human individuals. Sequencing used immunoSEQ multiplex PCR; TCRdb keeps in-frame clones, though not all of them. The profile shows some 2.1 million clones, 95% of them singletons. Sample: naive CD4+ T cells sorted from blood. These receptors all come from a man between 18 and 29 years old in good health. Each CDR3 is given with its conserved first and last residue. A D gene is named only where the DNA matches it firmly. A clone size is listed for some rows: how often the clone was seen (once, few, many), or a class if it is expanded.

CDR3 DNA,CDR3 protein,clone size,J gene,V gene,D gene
TGTGCCTGGAGTGTCAAGGGGGCGGCTGAAGCTTTCTTT,CAWSVKGAAEAFF,NA,TRBJ1-1,TRBV30,TRBD1
TGTGCCAGCAGCTTGGTACAAGAGACCCAGTACTTC,CASSLVQETQYF,NA,TRBJ2-5,TRBV7-8,NA
TGTGCCAGCAGCTCAGAACAGGGCGTCCCTTACAATGAGCAGTTCTTC,CASSSEQGVPYNEQFF,once,TRBJ2-1,TRBV7-3,NA
TGTGCCAGCAGTCAAGGACCGGCTGGGGAAAAACTGTTTTTT,CASSQGPAGEKLFF,NA,TRBJ1-4,TRBV5-4,NA
TGTGCCAGCAGCTTAGACCCACAGGGGGTTACCTCCTACGAGCAGTACTTC,CASSLDPQGVTSYEQYF,NA,TRBJ2-7,TRBV7-9,TRBD1
TGTGCCAGCAGCTTCGGGACTAGCGGGACTCTGGGTGAGCAGTTCTTC,CASSFGTSGTLGEQFF,NA,TRBJ2-1,TRBV11-2,TRBD2
TGTGCCAGCAGCGGAGATACAGGGGGAGCTTTCTTT,CASSGDTGGAFF,NA,TRBJ1-1,TRBV5-6,TRBD1
TGTGCCAGCAGTCTTGAACCGGGACGGAGACCTGGCTACACCTTC,CASSLEPGRRPGYTF,NA,TRBJ1-2,TRBV6-5,NA
TGTGCCAGCAGCTTTGGGTACCCGGGTTTCAACGAGCAGTACTTC,CASSFGYPGFNEQYF,once,TRBJ2-7,TRBV7-9,NA
TGTGCCAGTAGTATAGGCCAGGGTACTGAAGCTTTCTTT,CASSIGQGTEAFF,NA,TRBJ1-1,TRBV19,NA
TGTGCCAGCAGTGCGCCGATTGGGCGGGGGGCCAACGTCCTGACTTTC,CASSAPIGRGANVLTF,NA,TRBJ2-6,TRBV6-1,NA
TGCGCCAGCAGCCAAGACCCCTATCCTAATGAAAAACTGTTTTTT,CASSQDPYPNEKLFF,NA,TRBJ1-4,TRBV4-1,NA
TGTGCCAGCCACCTAGCGGGGGGGTCCGGAGAGCAGTTCTTC,CASHLAGGSGEQFF,NA,TRBJ2-1,TRBV5-6,TRBD2